This T cell receptor beta chain was retrieved from a study of OX40 agonist ivuxolimab in advanced cancers. Across the study: Ivuxolimab is a fully human IgG2 antibody that activates OX40 (CD134). It was permissible to have had prior anti-PD-1, anti-PD-L1 or anti-CTLA-4 therapy, and under 45% had some. Regarding the study as a whole: At doses 0.1 to 3.0 mg/kg, CD4+ and CD8+ clones expanded.

As concerns this clone: Antigen: not known.

The V end lost 5 bases, the J end lost 0 bases, and 14 bases lay between the germline ends. From germline, CDR1 is MDHEN and CDR2 SYDVKM. The CDR3 is 16 residues long. Assay: immunoSEQ multiplex PCR; the TCRdb copy retains only in-frame clones and omits some. The repertoire holds tens of thousands of clones, with approximately 90% as singletons. Here the sequenced sample was CD4+ or CD8+ T cells sorted from blood, taken in a trial of the OX40 agonist ivuxolimab. This chain links TRBV28 with TRBJ2-1; D is possibly TRBD1 (6 bases). The TCR originated in an adult with an advanced solid tumor such as melanoma, head and neck, liver or kidney cancer. The CDR3 loop reads CASSPPGVSSYNEQFF. The CDR3, as DNA: TGTGCCAGCAGTCCCCCAGGGGTCAGCTCCTACAATGAGCAGTTCTTC.